The clone carrying this TCR beta chain was recorded many times. This sample stems from a study of T cells in Graves' hyperthyroidism and ophthalmopathy. Amplification of TCR beta CDR3 regions used RNA as the template. Researchers ran a first-round RT-PCR on the TCR CDR3 using the HTBI primer set. TCRdb itself ran the multiplex PCR reads through MiXCR, one entry per CDR3 protein. Of hundreds of thousands of distinct CDR3 sequences in the sample, more than 15% are singletons; the top ten hold roughly an eighth. Germline CDR1 is SGHTA and CDR2 is FQGTGA. CDR3 size: 15 residues. After removal of 3 bases from V and 5 bases from J, the junction contained 3 bases not matched to a gene. Clinical symptoms, serum thyroxine, TRAb, thyroid ultrasound and orbital computed tomography established diagnosis.

Sequencing input: blood. This clonotype was obtained from a woman between 18 and 29 years old with Graves' hyperthyroidism. The gene calls are TRBV7-3 and TRBJ2-3; TRBD2 matches at 12 bases. The CDR3 here is CASSFTSGRIDTQYF. CDR3 nucleotide sequence: TGTGCCAGCAGCTTTACTAGCGGGAGGATAGATACGCAGTATTTT.